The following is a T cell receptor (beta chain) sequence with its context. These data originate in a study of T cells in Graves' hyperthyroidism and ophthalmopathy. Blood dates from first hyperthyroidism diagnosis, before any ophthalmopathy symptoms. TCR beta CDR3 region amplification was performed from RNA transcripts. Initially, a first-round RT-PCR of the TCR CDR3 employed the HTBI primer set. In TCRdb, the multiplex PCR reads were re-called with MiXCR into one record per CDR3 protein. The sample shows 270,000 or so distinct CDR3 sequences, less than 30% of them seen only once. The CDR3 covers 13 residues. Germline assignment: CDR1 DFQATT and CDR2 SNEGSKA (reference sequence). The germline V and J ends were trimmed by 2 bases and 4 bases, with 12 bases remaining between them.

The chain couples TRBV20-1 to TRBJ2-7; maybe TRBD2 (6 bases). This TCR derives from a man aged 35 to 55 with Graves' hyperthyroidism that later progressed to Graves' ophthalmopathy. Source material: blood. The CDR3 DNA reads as TGCAGTGCTAGATCGCCTAGCGATTACGAGCAGTACTTC. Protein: CSARSPSDYEQYF.